This paragraph covers one T cell receptor (beta chain) sequence. Its antigen is currently unknown. V was cut by 5 bases and J by 2 bases, with 15 bases left in between. The CDR3 runs 15 residues. Germline CDR1 is SEHNR and CDR2 is FQNEAQ (reference sequence). This record comes from a study of cytomegalovirus exposure and HLA in healthy donors. Study-wide results and limits: Later, an analysis found that common viral pathogens appeared to be linked with several of the most significant clusters. TRBV6-2, TRBV6-3 and other indistinguishable V segments were excluded.

The PCR had 60 Vbeta and 13 Jbeta primers. Produced via immunoSEQ multiplex PCR; TCRdb's table is partial and in-frame only. The sample includes roughly 150,000 clones, 75% of them seen just once. The material sequenced was PBMCs. This sequence joins TRBV7-9 and TRBJ1-2; D may be TRBD1 (6 bases). This clonotype originated in a female donor in good health and CMV-seronegative. Here the CDR3 reads CASSRGDRHNYGYTF. In nucleotides, the CDR3 is TGTGCCAGCAGCCGAGGAGACAGGCACAACTATGGCTACACCTTC.